The 7 T cell receptor beta chains presented below share a single source sample, sequenced in a study of T-cell memory formation after mild COVID-19. MiXCR was run by TCRdb on the 5' RACE reads, yielding one entry per CDR3 protein. This table holds about 340,000 distinct CDR3 sequences, 10% to 15% found once. Source material: PBMCs or a T cell subset sorted from them (not recorded which). These receptors were collected from a man in his late teens or twenties who had mild COVID-19 (a few samples of this study predate the infection). Cell type and time point are not known.

This chain links TRBV5-6 with TRBJ1-5; D gene uncertain. The V and J ends lost 2 bases and 1 base respectively, with 10 bases between them. The CDR3 is made up of 15 amino acids. Germline V lookup: CDR1 SGHDT, CDR2 YYEEEE. The CDR3 bases are TGTGCCAGCAGCTTCAGGTGGTCGAGCAATCAGCCCCAGCATTTT. Amino acids: CASSFRWSSNQPQHF. The full variable domain, its missing parts supplied by reference TRBV5-6 and TRBJ1-5, is DAGVTQSPTHLIKTRGQQVTLRCSPKSGHDTVSWYQQALGQGPQFIFQYYEEEERQRGNFPDRFSGHQFPNYSSELNVNALLLGDSALYLCASSFRWSSNQPQHFGDGTRLSIL.

The rearrangement joins TRBV14 to TRBJ2-3, with unresolved D. The germline V gene encodes CDR1 SGHDN and CDR2 FVKESK. The V gene lost 0 bases and the J gene lost 12 bases, with 16 bases spanning the gap. There are 14 residues in the CDR3. DNA for the CDR3: TGTGCCAGCAGCCAAGAGATCCGTGACCGTACCCAGTATTTT. This sequence encodes CASSQEIRDRTQYF. The entire variable domain, with the rest obtained from reference TRBV14 and TRBJ2-3, is as follows: EAGVTQFPSHSVIEKGQTVTLRCDPISGHDNLYWYRRVMGKEIKFLLHFVKESKQDESGMPNNRFLAERTGGTYSTLKVQPAELEDSGVYFCASSQEIRDRTQYFGPGTRLTVL.

This clonotype has only a few counts. This chain joins TRBV5-1 and TRBJ2-3; 8 bases align to TRBD2. V shed 2 bases and J 4 bases; nucleotides not matched to a gene: 12. CDR1 and CDR2 from the germline V gene are SGHRS and YFSETQ. The CDR3 contains 17 residues. As DNA, the CDR3 is TGCGCCAGCAGCTTCACACCAGCGGGGGAGGGCGCAGATACGCAGTATTTT. Translated, it gives CASSFTPAGEGADTQYF.

V gene TRBV7-9 combines with J gene TRBJ2-1; the match to TRBD2 covers 8 bases. This CDR3 is 15 amino acids long. The germline CDR1 and CDR2 sequences are SEHNR and FQNEAQ (reference sequence). V lost 5 bases, J lost 5 bases, and 8 bases stayed unmatched. The CDR3 DNA reads TGTGCCAGCAGCCCTACAGCGGGGGCTAACAATGAGCAGTTCTTC. Translating gives CASSPTAGANNEQFF.

Only a few counts were recorded for this clonotype. This sequence joins TRBV5-1 and TRBJ2-7; the match to TRBD1 covers 8 bases. The CDR3 covers 14 residues. The J segment lost 6 bases and the V segment lost 2 bases, leaving 7 bases of the junction unmatched. The germline CDR1 and CDR2 sequences are SGHRS and YFSETQ. The CDR3 DNA is TGCGCCAGCAGCTTACAGGGGGAGAGAGCCGAGCAGTACTTC. Protein sequence: CASSLQGERAEQYF.

The CDR3 DNA reads as TGTGCCAGCATCTCCCCGGGGGGGCCTGGGGAGACCCAGTACTTC. Residues: CASISPGGPGETQYF. The chain combines TRBV7-2 with TRBJ2-5; 8 nucleotides match TRBD2. Germline-derived CDR1 and CDR2 are SGHTA and FQGNSA. This CDR3 is 15 amino acids long. V trimming: 7 bases; J trimming: 5 bases; junction bases outside the gene matches: 12.

V and J are TRBV19 and TRBJ1-1, with a weak D call TRBD1 (6 bases). The germline V gene encodes CDR1 LNHDA and CDR2 SQIVND (reference sequence). Trimming took 10 bases from V and 1 from J, leaving 13 bases between them. CDR3 length: 13 amino acids. The CDR3 DNA is TGTGCCACCAAGGACAGACAGAACACTGAAGCTTTCTTT. Encoded protein: CATKDRQNTEAFF. Using reference TRBV19 and TRBJ1-1 for the parts outside the CDR3, the full variable domain is DGGITQSPKYLFRKEGQNVTLSCEQNLNHDAMYWYRQDPGQGLRLIYYSQIVNDFQKGDIAEGYSVSREKKESFPLTVTSAQKNPTAFYLCATKDRQNTEAFFGQGTRLTVV.